These 28 T cell receptor beta chains came from one sample sequenced in a study of T cells in Graves' hyperthyroidism and ophthalmopathy. Regions amplified from RNA transcripts were the TCR beta CDR3 regions. TCR CDR3 regions were first amplified by RT-PCR with HTBI primers. TCRdb processed the multiplex PCR reads anew with MiXCR; each CDR3 protein has one entry. The sample lists approximately 330,000 distinct CDR3 sequences; roughly a fifth were seen once. The sample taken for sequencing was blood. The receptor set was obtained from a woman in her forties or fifties with Graves' hyperthyroidism.

This clonotype was recorded a few times. The genes are TRBV6-6 and TRBJ2-5, with a tentative D call TRBD1 (6 bases). Germline values: CDR1 MNHNY, CDR2 SVGAGI (reference sequence). The CDR3 covers 14 residues. V gave up 2 bases and J gave up 5 bases, with 12 bases separating them. The CDR3 DNA sequence: TGTGCCAGCAGTTACGATACAGGGTTGGAGACCCAGTACTTC. It is translated as CASSYDTGLETQYF.

This clonotype came up many times. The rearrangement links TRBV24-1 to TRBJ2-1, with D uncertain. V was cut by 7 bases and J by 3 bases, with 3 bases left in between. Germline loops: CDR1 KGHDR, CDR2 SFDVKD. The CDR3 has 11 residues. The CDR3 reads CATRGYNEQFF. CDR3 in DNA: TGTGCCACCAGGGGCTACAATGAGCAGTTCTTC.

This clonotype was observed at least ten times. DNA of the CDR3: TGTGCTAGTGGTTTGGTACTTGGCAGGAGAGACACTGAAGCTTTCTTT. Protein sequence: CASGLVLGRRDTEAFF. The V gene is TRBV12-5, the J gene TRBJ1-1, with unresolved D. Germline lookup yields CDR1 LGHNT and CDR2 FRNRAP. The V gene lost 0 bases and the J gene lost 3 bases, with 14 bases spanning the gap. CDR3 length equals 16 residues.

This clonotype has at least ten counts. The genes are TRBV12-3 or TRBV12-4 and TRBJ1-2; D unresolved. The CDR3 covers 13 residues. The V gene lost 1 base and the J gene lost 4 bases, with 7 bases spanning the gap. The CDR3 bases are TGTGCCAGCAGTTTAGACCTTCTCTATGGCTACACCTTC. As protein: CASSLDLLYGYTF.

This clonotype was seen at least ten times. This rearrangement joins TRBV7-9 to TRBJ2-3; D is uncertain. The germline CDR1 and CDR2 sequences are SEHNR and FQNEAQ (reference sequence). CDR3 length: 14 residues. The V end lost 8 bases, the J end lost 4 bases, and 16 bases lay between the germline ends. CDR3: CASGTIASADTQYF. CDR3 in DNA: TGTGCCAGCGGAACCATTGCGTCCGCAGATACGCAGTATTTT.

This clonotype was found many times. This chain uses TRBV15 with TRBJ1-4; 8 positions agree with TRBD1. This CDR3 has 14 residues. The germline V gene has CDR1 LNHNV and CDR2 YYDKDF (reference sequence). With 5 bases clipped from V and 8 bases from J, the junction kept 7 bases outside the gene matches. CDR3 bases: TGTGCCACCAGCGAGGACAGGGAGGTCGAAAAACTGTTTTTT. Protein: CATSEDREVEKLFF.

V gene TRBV3-1 combines with J gene TRBJ2-3, with 8 bases lining up with TRBD2. CDR1 and CDR2 from the germline V gene are LGHDT and YNNKEL (reference sequence). V dropped 4 bases and J dropped 6; count of bases not matched to a gene: 9. The CDR3 extends over 15 amino acids. CDR3 protein: CASSRLIAGIDTQYF. In nucleotides, the CDR3 is TGTGCCAGCAGCCGGCTCATAGCGGGAATCGATACGCAGTATTTT.

This clonotype was detected many times. This chain connects TRBV7-2 to TRBJ2-7; D ambiguous. Between the trimmed V and J ends, which lost 2 bases and 5 bases, there was a span of 7 bases. CDR3 length equals 12 residues. CDR1 and CDR2 from the germline V gene are SGHTA and FQGNSA. CDR3 nucleotide sequence: TGTGCCAGCAGCTTACCGATCAACGAGCAGTACTTC. Translation: CASSLPINEQYF.

J is TRBJ2-7 and V is TRBV6-2 or TRBV6-3, with 9 bases identical to TRBD2. The CDR3 runs 16 residues. CDR1 and CDR2 from the germline V gene are MNHEY and SVGEGT. Trimming took 5 bases from V and 2 from J; bases not matched to a gene: 10. CDR3 protein: CASSTVLGLATYEQYF. The CDR3 DNA reads as TGTGCCAGCAGTACTGTCTTGGGACTAGCCACCTACGAGCAGTACTTC.

This clonotype was recorded a few times. V usage is TRBV7-9 and J usage is TRBJ2-7; D not certain. Trimming left V 4 bases short and J 5 bases short, with 21 bases between. The CDR3 consists of 16 residues. In germline, CDR1 is SEHNR, CDR2 FQNEAQ (reference sequence). CDR3 protein: CASSSNSGSQNNEQYF. In nucleotides, the CDR3 is TGTGCCAGCAGCTCAAACTCCGGGTCTCAGAACAACGAGCAGTACTTC.

There are many counts of this clonotype. The chain uses TRBV5-1 and TRBJ2-7; D is perhaps TRBD1 or TRBD2 (6 bases each). V lost 1 base and J lost 3, with 11 bases in between. The CDR3 has 14 residues. Germline CDR1 reads SGHRS; CDR2 reads YFSETQ. The CDR3 DNA is TGCGCCAGCAGCTTGTCACAGGGACTCTACGAGCAGTACTTC. Protein product: CASSLSQGLYEQYF.

This clonotype has a count of ten or more. The chain employs TRBV28 and TRBJ2-1; a possible D gene is TRBD2 (6 bases). The germline CDR1 and CDR2 sequences are MDHEN and SYDVKM. The length of the CDR3 is 15 residues. V dropped 2 bases and J dropped 3 bases, with 11 bases sitting between them. The CDR3 is CASSLGGYHYNEQFF. CDR3 DNA: TGTGCCAGCAGTTTAGGGGGGTACCACTACAATGAGCAGTTCTTC.

This clonotype has more than one count but fewer than ten. The chain couples TRBV6-1 to TRBJ1-6; 9 bases line up with TRBD1. Losses at the gene ends were 7 bases for V and 6 bases for J; bases not matched to a gene: 7. The germline V gene has CDR1 MNHNS and CDR2 SASEGT. This CDR3 region has 15 residues. The CDR3 loop reads CASTHGTGFNSPLHF. CDR3 sequence (DNA): TGTGCCAGCACTCATGGGACAGGGTTTAATTCACCCCTCCACTTT.

This clonotype appeared many times. The rearrangement links TRBV12-3 or TRBV12-4 to TRBJ1-4; D gene ambiguous. There are 13 residues in the CDR3. V lost 2 bases, J lost 8 bases, and 9 bases lay in between. DNA of the CDR3: TGTGCCAGCAGTTTACCCGCGAGGGAAAAACTGTTTTTT. This codes for CASSLPAREKLFF.

The genes are TRBV7-6 and TRBJ1-2; perhaps TRBD1 as D (5 bases). Trimming removed 3 bases at V and 7 bases at J, with 12 bases between. The CDR3 covers 13 residues. Germline CDR1 SGHVS, CDR2 FNYEAQ. In DNA form, the CDR3 reads TGTGCCAGCAGCTTCATTGCGGGGGGTGGCTACACCTTC. This codes for CASSFIAGGGYTF.

This clonotype was seen repeatedly, ten times or more. CDR3 coding DNA: TGTGCCAGCAGGCCCCCGAGACAGGGTATTGTTGGGGCTTTCTTT. Residues: CASRPPRQGIVGAFF. V is TRBV28 and J is TRBJ1-1; 7 bases line up with TRBD1. V shed 6 bases, J shed 11 bases, and the junction held 18 bases outside the gene matches. CDR3 length: 15 amino acids. From germline, CDR1 is MDHEN and CDR2 SYDVKM.

There are a few counts of this clonotype. The CDR3 region is CATSRVTPGTYNEQFF. DNA for the CDR3: TGTGCCACCAGCAGAGTAACCCCGGGAACCTACAATGAGCAGTTCTTC. The chain employs TRBV15 and TRBJ2-1; D is perhaps TRBD2 (5 bases). There are 16 residues in the CDR3. Trimming shortened V by 1 base and J by 2 bases, and 12 bases separated the two germline ends. Per germline, CDR1 LNHNV and CDR2 YYDKDF (reference sequence).

This clonotype appeared a few times. The chain links TRBV19 to TRBJ1-4; tentatively, D is TRBD1 (6 bases). The CDR3 runs to 14 residues. Germline-derived CDR1 and CDR2 are LNHDA and SQIVND (reference sequence). V dropped 7 bases and J dropped 6 bases, with 15 bases sitting between them. CDR3 residues: CASTVQGIDEKLFF. Written as DNA, the CDR3 is TGTGCCAGTACGGTACAGGGTATCGATGAAAAACTGTTTTTT.

This chain links TRBV7-9 with TRBJ2-7; 9 bases map to TRBD1. CDR1 is SEHNR, CDR2 FQNEAQ, per germline (reference sequence). The CDR3 is made up of 15 amino acids. The V and J ends lost 8 bases and 3 bases, in that order; junction bases with no gene match: 11. CDR3 bases: TGTGCCAGCGTCAGGGGGACAGGGACGCACTACGAGCAGTACTTC. This sequence encodes CASVRGTGTHYEQYF.

This clonotype was counted many times. The gene calls are TRBV7-3 and TRBJ2-3; D perhaps matches TRBD1 (6 bases). This CDR3 has 13 residues. Germline V gives CDR1 SGHTA, CDR2 FQGTGA. Trimming shortened V by 5 bases and J by 3 bases, and 9 bases separated the two germline ends. CDR3 in amino acids: CASSPQGTDTQYF. In DNA, the CDR3 is TGTGCCAGCAGCCCCCAGGGGACAGATACGCAGTATTTT.

The chain has TRBV6-1 and TRBJ2-6; no clear D gene. The CDR3 spans 18 residues. V lost 7 bases and J lost 3, with 22 bases in between. CDR1 MNHNS and CDR2 SASEGT come from the germline V gene. CDR3 DNA sequence: TGTGCCAGCACTCCCGGTCGCAGGCGGTATGATGGGGCCAACGTCCTGACTTTC. Protein sequence: CASTPGRRRYDGANVLTF.

This sequence joins TRBV19 and TRBJ1-5; no firm D call. In germline, CDR1 is LNHDA, CDR2 SQIVND (reference sequence). This CDR3 region has 14 residues. Trimming cost V 7 bases and J 5 bases, with 15 bases left between them. Here the CDR3 DNA reads TGTGCCAGTACCTTGACGGTCTGGGATCAGCCCCAGCATTTT. Its protein is CASTLTVWDQPQHF.

This clonotype was recorded at least ten times. This chain links TRBV24-1 with TRBJ2-5; a weak D match, TRBD1 (5 bases). Looked up from germline, CDR1 is KGHDR and CDR2 is SFDVKD. The CDR3 extends over 14 amino acids. The V and J ends lost 4 bases and 2 bases respectively, with 10 bases between them. The DNA for the CDR3 is TGTGCCACCAGTGAGTCACAGGTTCAAGAGACCCAGTACTTC. Amino acid sequence: CATSESQVQETQYF.

A single count supports this clonotype. The chain carries TRBV3-1 and TRBJ1-2; D perhaps matches TRBD1 (6 bases). V lost 1 base to trimming and J lost 3 bases, with 9 bases between them. CDR1 and CDR2 (germline): LGHDT, YNNKEL (reference sequence). The CDR3 is 14 amino acids. CDR3 sequence (DNA): TGTGCCAGCAGCCAAGCCTGGACAGACTATGGCTACACCTTC. Encoded protein: CASSQAWTDYGYTF.

The chain has TRBV6-1 and TRBJ2-7; D possibly corresponds to TRBD1 (6 bases). Per the germline V gene, CDR1 is MNHNS and CDR2 is SASEGT. V shed 6 bases and J shed 2 bases, with 17 bases lying between them. CDR3 length equals 15 residues. CDR3 region: CASSQIQGVTYEQYF. The CDR3 nucleotides read TGTGCCAGCAGCCAGATACAGGGCGTTACCTACGAGCAGTACTTC.

This clonotype is a singleton in its sample. The chain links TRBV9 to TRBJ2-1; TRBD1 matches at 10 bases. The junction had 6 bases not matched to a gene; V was cut back by 4 bases and J by 2 bases. The CDR3 consists of 16 residues. Germline lookup yields CDR1 SGDLS and CDR2 YYNGEE. This CDR3 reads CASSLTGGIPYNEQFF. The CDR3 DNA reads TGTGCCAGCAGCCTGACAGGGGGCATACCCTACAATGAGCAGTTCTTC. The variable domain in full, with the rest retrieved from reference TRBV9 and TRBJ2-1, is DSGVTQTPKHLITATGQRVTLRCSPRSGDLSVYWYQQSLDQGLQFLIQYYNGEERAKGNILERFSAQQFPDLHSELNLSSLELGDSALYFCASSLTGGIPYNEQFFGPGTRLTVL.

This clonotype has ten or more counts. The rearrangement links TRBV20-1 to TRBJ2-1, with 10 bases lining up with TRBD2. The CDR3 extends over 16 amino acids. The germline CDR1 and CDR2 sequences are DFQATT and SNEGSKA (reference sequence). The V segment lost 4 bases and the J segment 0 bases; nucleotides outside the gene matches: 6. CDR3 residues: CSAISPSGSSYNEQFF. CDR3 in DNA: TGCAGTGCTATAAGTCCTAGCGGGAGCTCCTACAATGAGCAGTTCTTC.

In its sample, this clonotype was seen many times. The rearrangement joins TRBV3-1 to TRBJ2-7; TRBD1 is a possible D gene (5 bases). Trimming removed 4 bases at V and 4 bases at J, with 11 bases between. The CDR3 is 13 residues long. Looked up from germline, CDR1 is LGHDT and CDR2 is YNNKEL (reference sequence). The DNA of the CDR3 is TGTGCCAGCAGCCCGGACACTTCATACGAGCAGTACTTC. It encodes CASSPDTSYEQYF.